Shown below are 26 T cell receptor beta chains from a single sample sequenced in a study of T-cell reconstitution after alpha-beta-depleted transplantation in children. The TCRbeta library incorporated unique molecular identifiers. TCRdb re-derived calls from the PCR reads in MiXCR, one entry per CDR3 protein. The sample has a few hundred thousand distinct CDR3 sequences; 16% are singletons. Sequencing used PBMCs, mostly from graft donor cells, obtained 360 days after TCRalphabeta/CD19-depleted stem cell transplant. These receptors all stem from a boy in the first two years of life who had a stem cell transplant for Wiskott-Aldrich syndrome, so the T cells may come from the graft donor.

This chain links TRBV19 with TRBJ2-7; TRBD2 aligns across 9 bases. The V gene end was trimmed by 6 bases and the J gene end by 2 bases; junction bases not matched to a gene: 8. Germline loops: CDR1 LNHDA, CDR2 SQIVND (reference sequence). This CDR3 spans 15 amino acids. The CDR3 DNA reads TGTGCCAGTAGCGTCCGGGCGGGAGGGCCCTACGAGCAGTACTTC. Amino acid sequence: CASSVRAGGPYEQYF.

This clonotype showed up just a few times. The chain couples TRBV4-2 to TRBJ2-5; TRBD2 agrees at 8 bases. The CDR3 sequence is 16 residues long. The germline gives CDR1 LGHNA, CDR2 YNFKEQ. With 1 base clipped from V and 2 bases from J, the junction kept 6 bases outside the gene matches. The CDR3 DNA reads as TGTGCCAGCAGCCAAGTGGCCAGCGGGGGTCAAGAGACCCAGTACTTC. It codes for CASSQVASGGQETQYF.

The chain recombines TRBV3-1 with TRBJ2-4; the D gene is possibly TRBD2 (7 bases). This CDR3 region has 12 residues. Germline lookup yields CDR1 LGHDT and CDR2 YNNKEL (reference sequence). The V and J ends lost 1 base and 15 bases respectively, with 13 bases between them. The CDR3 DNA follows: TGTGCCAGCAGCCAAGGGGGGGGGCCAGGGTACTTC. Translation gives CASSQGGGPGYF.

The chain couples TRBV6-2 or TRBV6-3 to TRBJ1-4; a weak D match, TRBD1 (5 bases). Germline CDR1 reads MNHEY; CDR2 reads SVGEGT. The CDR3 covers 15 residues. Trimming stripped 2 bases from V and 8 bases from J, with 15 bases between. Here the CDR3 DNA reads TGTGCCAGCAGTTACGAAGGGGCAGGGATCGAAAAACTGTTTTTT. The encoded protein is CASSYEGAGIEKLFF.

V and J are TRBV28 and TRBJ2-7; D gene ambiguous. Germline V gene sequence: CDR1 MDHEN, CDR2 SYDVKM. Trimming stripped 8 bases from V and 0 bases from J, with 14 bases between. The CDR3 runs 14 residues. The chain's CDR3 is CASSPLGFSYEQYF. For the CDR3, the DNA is TGTGCCAGCTCCCCTTTGGGATTCTCCTACGAGCAGTACTTC.

The rearrangement links TRBV20-1 to TRBJ2-1; TRBD2 matches at 15 bases. The CDR3 sequence is 17 residues long. Trimming at V came to 2 bases and at J to 4 bases, leaving 6 bases not matched to a gene. Germline lookup yields CDR1 DFQATT and CDR2 SNEGSKA (reference sequence). As DNA, the CDR3 is TGCAGTGCTAGACGACCGGGACTAGCGGGGGGTTACAATGAGCAGTTCTTC. Encoded protein: CSARRPGLAGGYNEQFF.

This clonotype was picked up a small number of times. This chain connects TRBV6-1 to TRBJ2-7; a weak D match, TRBD2 (5 bases). The CDR3 is 14 amino acids. Trimming took 5 bases from V and 3 from J, leaving 14 bases between them. The germline gives CDR1 MNHNS, CDR2 SASEGT. As DNA, the CDR3 is TGTGCCAGCAGTAGTTACGGGGTCCTCTACGAGCAGTACTTC. Amino acid sequence: CASSSYGVLYEQYF.

The rearrangement uses TRBV30 and TRBJ1-5; D is unclear. The V end lost 5 bases, the J end lost 4 bases, and 15 bases lay between the germline ends. Germline CDR1 GTSNPN, CDR2 SVGIG (reference sequence). The CDR3 spans 14 residues. CDR3 protein: CAWGEGRPNQPQHF. CDR3 nucleotide sequence: TGTGCCTGGGGGGAAGGACGGCCTAATCAGCCCCAGCATTTT.

This clonotype was observed once. V is TRBV2 and J is TRBJ2-3, with 9 nucleotides matching TRBD2. This CDR3 has 14 amino acids. The V segment lost 11 bases and the J segment 3 bases; nucleotides outside the gene matches: 9. Germline loops: CDR1 SNHLY, CDR2 FYNNEI. Written as DNA, the CDR3 is TGTGCCCTCGGGCGGGAGGGTGGAACAGATACGCAGTATTTT. Encoded protein: CALGREGGTDTQYF.

The genes are TRBV7-2 and TRBJ2-5, with TRBD1 matching 7 bases. The junction had 7 bases not matched to a gene; V was cut back by 2 bases and J by 1 base. CDR1 SGHTA and CDR2 FQGNSA come from the germline V gene. The CDR3 consists of 16 residues. The CDR3 DNA sequence: TGTGCCAGCAGCTTACCAAACAGGGGTCTCCAAGAGACCCAGTACTTC. Translated: CASSLPNRGLQETQYF.

V is TRBV12-3 or TRBV12-4 and J is TRBJ1-2; D unresolved. The CDR3 consists of 16 residues. The germline V and J ends were trimmed by 5 bases and 0 bases, with 16 bases remaining between them. This chain's CDR3 is CASSPCITRTNYGYTF. DNA for the CDR3: TGTGCCAGCAGTCCCTGCATTACAAGAACTAACTATGGCTACACCTTC.

This clonotype showed up many times. The chain combines TRBV15 with TRBJ1-4; the D gene is possibly TRBD1 (5 bases). Germline values: CDR1 LNHNV, CDR2 YYDKDF (reference sequence). This CDR3 comprises 15 residues. Trimming pared 1 base from V and 2 bases from J, leaving 8 bases between. The DNA for the CDR3 is TGTGCCACCAGCAGAGTGGGACGGACTAATGAAAAACTGTTTTTT. It yields the protein CATSRVGRTNEKLFF.

The rearrangement joins TRBV18 to TRBJ2-7; D unresolved. Germline CDR1 reads KGHSH; CDR2 reads LQKENI. V lost 2 bases and J lost 6, with 14 bases in between. This CDR3 contains 14 residues. CDR3 loop: CASSPEVGIGEQYF. The CDR3 DNA follows: TGTGCCAGCTCACCAGAGGTAGGGATAGGCGAGCAGTACTTC.

The rearrangement uses TRBV9 and TRBJ2-7; D might be TRBD1 (6 bases). CDR1 is SGDLS and CDR2 is YYNGEE in the germline V gene. The CDR3 sequence is 15 residues long. Deletions cut 3 bases from V and 0 bases from J, with 13 bases between. The CDR3 DNA reads TGTGCCAGCAGCGCGGACAGCCAATTCTCCTACGAGCAGTACTTC. The encoded protein is CASSADSQFSYEQYF. Looking up the rest from reference TRBV9 and TRBJ2-7 gives the full variable domain: DSGVTQTPKHLITATGQRVTLRCSPRSGDLSVYWYQQSLDQGLQFLIQYYNGEERAKGNILERFSAQQFPDLHSELNLSSLELGDSALYFCASSADSQFSYEQYFGPGTRLTVT.

The CDR3 spells CSARDLTGTEQYF. The CDR3 DNA sequence: TGCAGTGCTAGAGATCTTACCGGGACCGAGCAGTACTTC. The V and J genes are TRBV20-1 and TRBJ2-7, with D possibly being TRBD1 or TRBD2 (5 bases each). CDR1 DFQATT and CDR2 SNEGSKA come from the germline V gene (reference sequence). There are 13 residues in the CDR3. Trimming removed 0 bases at V and 6 bases at J, with 12 bases between.

This chain links TRBV5-5 with TRBJ2-1; tentatively, D is TRBD2 (6 bases). Germline V gene data show CDR1 as SGHKS and CDR2 as YYEKEE (reference sequence). The CDR3 covers 16 residues. Trimming shortened V by 0 bases and J by 5 bases, and 15 bases separated the two germline ends. In nucleotides, the CDR3 is TGTGCCAGCAGCTTGGGGAGGGCGGGCGGTAACAATGAGCAGTTCTTC. Its translation: CASSLGRAGGNNEQFF.

The genes are TRBV12-5 and TRBJ1-2, with D tentatively TRBD1 (6 bases). Germline V gene lookup returns CDR1 LGHNT and CDR2 FRNRAP. CDR3 size: 13 residues. V lost 1 base, J lost 4 bases, and 7 bases lay in between. CDR3 in amino acids: CASGLGTAYGYTF. The DNA of the CDR3 is TGTGCTAGTGGTTTGGGGACAGCCTATGGCTACACCTTC.

V usage is TRBV29-1 and J usage is TRBJ2-3, with 7 nucleotides matching TRBD1. From germline, CDR1 is SQVTM and CDR2 ANQGSEA. V trimming: 4 bases; J trimming: 1 base; junction bases outside the gene matches: 17. CDR3 length: 18 residues. CDR3 in amino acids: CSVGFGQVPLLGTDTQYF. In nucleotides, the CDR3 is TGCAGCGTTGGTTTCGGACAGGTCCCTCTTCTAGGCACAGATACGCAGTATTTT.

This clonotype was counted ten times or more. The rearrangement joins TRBV2 to TRBJ2-1; D remains ambiguous. Germline V lookup: CDR1 SNHLY, CDR2 FYNNEI. The V end lost 1 base, the J end lost 3 bases, and 4 bases lay between the germline ends. CDR3 size: 13 residues. As DNA, the CDR3 is TGTGCCAGCAGTGAAGATAACTACAATGAGCAGTTCTTC. It is translated as CASSEDNYNEQFF.

This clonotype was found a few times. The chain uses TRBV20-1 and TRBJ1-1, with TRBD1 matching 8 bases. The germline V gene encodes CDR1 DFQATT and CDR2 SNEGSKA (reference sequence). J lost 1 base, V lost 4 bases, and 8 bases had no gene match. This CDR3 spans 15 amino acids. Written as DNA, the CDR3 is TGCAGTGCTATTAGGACAGGGAGGGGGAACACTGAAGCTTTCTTT. Translating gives CSAIRTGRGNTEAFF.

The chain is built from TRBV14 and TRBJ2-3, with D unresolved. The CDR3 sequence is 11 residues long. Per the germline V gene, CDR1 is SGHDN and CDR2 is FVKESK. V was pared by 1 base and J by 7 bases, with 3 bases between. This chain's CDR3 is CASSQAYTQYF. DNA for the CDR3: TGTGCCAGCAGCCAAGCTTATACGCAGTATTTT.

The chain employs TRBV11-2 and TRBJ2-5; TRBD1 might be the D (5 bases). V gave up 5 bases and J gave up 8 bases, with 18 bases separating them. CDR1 is SGHAT and CDR2 is FQNNGV in the germline V gene. The CDR3 extends over 14 amino acids. In DNA form, the CDR3 reads TGTGCCAGCAGCAAAAGGGCCAGGGTGGAAACCCAGTACTTC. Translating gives CASSKRARVETQYF. The complete variable domain, with remaining parts taken from reference TRBV11-2 and TRBJ2-5, reads EAGVAQSPRYKIIEKRQSVAFWCNPISGHATLYWYQQILGQGPKLLIQFQNNGVVDDSQLPKDRFSAERLKGVDSTLKIQPAKLEDSAVYLCASSKRARVETQYFGPGTRLLVL.

V gene TRBV6-2 or TRBV6-3 combines with J gene TRBJ2-1; TRBD2 aligns across 8 bases. In germline, CDR1 is MNHEY, CDR2 SVGEGT. The CDR3 contains 17 residues. V lost 3 bases, J lost 7 bases, and 14 bases stayed unmatched. This CDR3 is CASSYSPGGGRVNEQFF. The DNA of the CDR3 is TGTGCCAGCAGTTATTCCCCGGGGGGGGGCCGGGTAAATGAGCAGTTCTTC.

This clonotype was recorded many times. The chain carries TRBV12-3 or TRBV12-4 and TRBJ2-7; TRBD1 matches 7 bases. The V and J ends lost 1 base and 3 bases, in that order; junction bases with no gene match: 3. This CDR3 has 14 residues. CDR3 amino acids: CASSLDRGIYEQYF. The DNA for the CDR3 is TGTGCCAGCAGTTTAGACAGGGGAATCTACGAGCAGTACTTC.

This clonotype was recorded a few times. The genes are TRBV3-1 and TRBJ2-7; 10 nucleotides line up with TRBD1. This CDR3 has 19 amino acids. The ends lost 1 base at V and 6 bases at J; junction bases unmatched: 18. Germline CDR1 is LGHDT and CDR2 is YNNKEL (reference sequence). In nucleotides, the CDR3 is TGTGCCAGCAGCCAAGTATGGGCTGACCGGGACAGGGGCCCCAGCGAGCAGTACTTC. This codes for CASSQVWADRDRGPSEQYF.

The chain is built from TRBV7-2 and TRBJ2-4, with 10 bases fitting TRBD1. V was clipped by 5 bases and J by 5 bases; unmatched bases: 9. The germline V gene encodes CDR1 SGHTA and CDR2 FQGNSA. The CDR3 contains 16 residues. The CDR3 protein is CASSPHSGTGENIQYF. CDR3 in DNA: TGTGCCAGCAGCCCACATTCCGGGACAGGGGAAAACATTCAGTACTTC. The entire variable domain, with the rest obtained from reference TRBV7-2 and TRBJ2-4, is as follows: GAGVSQSPSNKVTEKGKDVELRCDPISGHTALYWYRQSLGQGLEFLIYFQGNSAPDKSGLPSDRFSAERTGGSVSTLTIQRTQQEDSAVYLCASSPHSGTGENIQYFGAGTRLSVL.